A selection of T cell receptor beta chains follows, all from one sample in a study of blood T cell repertoires in COVID-19. TCRdb keeps only in-frame clones here, not all; method: immunoSEQ multiplex PCR. The data show some 68,000 clones, 80% to 90% seen once. Sequencing used peripheral blood. These receptors were collected from a man aged 45 to 65 with active COVID-19. Both conserved end residues are part of each CDR3. The D gene is left open where the match is weak. Clone sizes are given selectively: once, few, many, or a class where the clone is expanded.

j_call	d_call	clone_size	cdr3_length	v_call	cdr3_nt	cdr3_aa
TRBJ2-7	-	-	14	TRBV5-1	TGCGCCAGCAGCTTGAGACTTAGCTCCTACGAGCAGTACTTC	CASSLRLSSYEQYF
TRBJ1-1	-	once	13	TRBV6-5	TGTGCCAGCAGGCCTCCTGACAGATATGAAGCTTTCTTT	CASRPPDRYEAFF
TRBJ2-3	-	-	16	TRBV19	TGTGCCAGTACTCATACCCGGGGGTCGAGCACAGATACGCAGTATTTT	CASTHTRGSSTDTQYF
TRBJ1-1	-	-	13	TRBV3-1/TRBV3-2	TGTGCCAGCAGCCAAGGGAGCCAGACTGAAGCTTTCTTT	CASSQGSQTEAFF
TRBJ1-2	-	-	13	TRBV2	TGTGCCAGCAGGAGGACAGAGGTTTATGGCTACACCTTC	CASRRTEVYGYTF
TRBJ2-2	TRBD2	once	17	TRBV5-4	TGTGCCAGCAGCTTGGCTAGCGGGGGGCAGAACACCGGGGAGCTGTTTTTT	CASSLASGGQNTGELFF
TRBJ2-3	TRBD2	once	16	TRBV27	TGTGCCAGCAGTTTATCCGGGAGGGGACGCACAGATACGCAGTATTTT	CASSLSGRGRTDTQYF
TRBJ1-3	TRBD1	-	15	TRBV7-9	TGTGCCAGCAGCCCGCCGGACAGGGCTGGAAACACCATATATTTT	CASSPPDRAGNTIYF
TRBJ1-2	-	-	18	TRBV6-6	TGTGCCAGCAGCCGACGGGGTGGGTTGTCGTACGGGAGAAGTGGCTACACCTTC	CASSRRGGLSYGRSGYTF
TRBJ2-2	TRBD2	-	19	TRBV4-1	TGCGCCAGCAGCCCTCCCGGCGCTGGCGGGGGAAGGGGCACCGGGGAGCTGTTTTTT	CASSPPGAGGGRGTGELFF
TRBJ2-1	TRBD1	-	16	TRBV10-3	TGTGCCATCAGTGACAAGACAGGGACCTCCTACAATGAGCAGTTCTTC	CAISDKTGTSYNEQFF
TRBJ1-1	TRBD1	-	14	TRBV29-1	TGCAGCGTGACAGGGGGTAGGATGAACACTGAAGCTTTCTTT	CSVTGGRMNTEAFF
TRBJ2-5	-	-	13	TRBV14	TGTGCCAGCAGCCCTCGTTCAGGGGAGACCCAGTACTTC	CASSPRSGETQYF
TRBJ2-1	-	-	12	TRBV30	TGTGCCCACGCGGGTCTCGACAATGAGCAGTTCTTC	CAHAGLDNEQFF
TRBJ1-6	-	-	14	TRBV6-5	TGTGCCAGCAGTTACGTGAGGTTTTCTTCACCCCTCCACTTT	CASSYVRFSSPLHF
TRBJ2-7	TRBD1	-	18	TRBV9	TGTGCCAGCAGCCCCCATAGTGGGACAGGGCCCCGCTCCTACGAGCAGTACTTC	CASSPHSGTGPRSYEQYF
TRBJ2-7	TRBD1	-	16	TRBV27	TGTGCCAGCAGTTTTAAGAGAGACAGGGGAACCTACGAGCAGTACTTC	CASSFKRDRGTYEQYF
TRBJ2-2	TRBD2	-	17	TRBV30	TGTGCCCGAACTGCGGCTAGCGGGGGGGCTTGGACCGGGGAGCTGTTTTTT	CARTAASGGAWTGELFF
TRBJ2-7	TRBD1	-	14	TRBV24-1	TGTGCCACCAGTGCGACAGGGGAGAGGAGCGGGCAGTACTTC	CATSATGERSGQYF
TRBJ2-2	-	-	15	TRBV5-1	TGCGCCAGCAGCTTGGCAGGGCTGAACACCGGGGAGCTGTTTTTT	CASSLAGLNTGELFF
TRBJ1-5	-	-	15	TRBV27	TGTGCCAGCAGTTTCGGCTCAGGAAGCAATCAGCCCCAGCATTTT	CASSFGSGSNQPQHF
TRBJ1-6	-	-	13	TRBV3-1/TRBV3-2	TGTGCCAGCAGCCAAGGGAGGAATTCACCCCTCCACTTT	CASSQGRNSPLHF
TRBJ2-1	-	-	14	TRBV18	TGTGCCAGCTCACCAGGGCCCCCTGTCTATGAGCAGTTCTTC	CASSPGPPVYEQFF
TRBJ1-2	TRBD1	-	15	TRBV11-2	TGTGCCAGCAGCGGCGACAGGGGCGAGATTTATGGCTACACCTTC	CASSGDRGEIYGYTF
TRBJ2-7	TRBD2	-	16	TRBV18	TGTGCCAGCTCGGCCAGGACTAGCGGATACCCTAAGGAGCAGTACTTC	CASSARTSGYPKEQYF
TRBJ2-7	-	-	17	TRBV24-1	TGTGCCACCAGTGATTTGCGCCGGGACTTCCAGTCCTACGAGCAGTACTTC	CATSDLRRDFQSYEQYF
TRBJ2-7	-	-	15	TRBV29-1	TGCAGCGTTGAACAGGGCAGCTACGCAACCTACGCGCAGTACTTC	CSVEQGSYATYAQYF
TRBJ1-2	-	-	15	TRBV7-2	TGTGCCAGCAGCCTCCCCACCGGGATCAACTATGGCTACACCTTC	CASSLPTGINYGYTF
TRBJ2-5	-	-	13	TRBV9	TGTGCCAGCAGCGACGGGGTTGAAGAGACCCAGTACTTC	CASSDGVEETQYF
TRBJ2-6	-	-	18	TRBV1	TGCACCAGCAGCCATCTTCGACAGGGGGCTAAAGGGGCCAACGTCCTGACTTTC	CTSSHLRQGAKGANVLTF
TRBJ1-3	TRBD1	-	16	TRBV4-1	TGCGCCAGCAGCTCTCCCACAGGGGAGCCTGGAAACACCATATATTTT	CASSSPTGEPGNTIYF
TRBJ2-7	TRBD1	-	13	TRBV7-2	TGTGCCAGCAGCTGGGGAACAGGGGGCGAGCAGTACTTC	CASSWGTGGEQYF
TRBJ2-1	-	-	16	TRBV5-1	TGCGCCAGCAGCTTGGCCTGGGACACCCCCCACAATGAGCAGTTCTTC	CASSLAWDTPHNEQFF
TRBJ2-6	-	-	16	TRBV4-3	TGCGCCAGCAGCCAAGAAATCTCTAACCAGGCCAACGTCCTGACTTTC	CASSQEISNQANVLTF
TRBJ1-2	TRBD1	-	15	TRBV30	TGTGCCTGGACGATTGGGACAGGTATTAACTATGGCTACACCTTC	CAWTIGTGINYGYTF
TRBJ2-3	TRBD2	-	18	TRBV5-1	TGCGCCAGCAGCTTGGATGCCGGGGCTAGCGGGGCCCTAGATACGCAGTATTTT	CASSLDAGASGALDTQYF
TRBJ2-5	TRBD1	-	15	TRBV6-5	TGTGCCAGCAGTCCTTCAGGGGGTTTCCAAGAGACCCAGTACTTC	CASSPSGGFQETQYF
TRBJ1-1	-	-	13	TRBV14	TGTGCCAGCAGCCAAGACTGGAACACTGAAGCTTTCTTT	CASSQDWNTEAFF
TRBJ2-1	-	-	14	TRBV19	TGTGCCAGTAGTGCAGACAGTCTCCTTTATGAGCAGTTCTTC	CASSADSLLYEQFF
TRBJ1-1	-	-	11	TRBV2	TGTGCCAGCAGTCAAAACACTGAAGCTTTCTTT	CASSQNTEAFF
TRBJ2-7	TRBD1	-	13	TRBV18	TGTGCCAGCTCACCACCACAGGGGAACGAGCAGTACTTC	CASSPPQGNEQYF
TRBJ2-3	-	-	14	TRBV7-2	TGTGCCAGCAGCTTAGCGTGGGCGAGAGATACGCAGTATTTT	CASSLAWARDTQYF
TRBJ2-5	TRBD1	-	15	TRBV7-9	TGTGCCAGCAGCGCGGTGGACAGGGGGCAAGAGACCCAGTACTTC	CASSAVDRGQETQYF
TRBJ1-2	TRBD1	-	14	TRBV6-6	TGTGCCAGCAGACAATCACAGGGGGCGCTGGGCTACACCTTC	CASRQSQGALGYTF
TRBJ1-2	-	-	14	TRBV6-5	TGTGCCAGCAGTTACAGCGGGACTTTAGGTGGCTACACCTTC	CASSYSGTLGGYTF
TRBJ2-1	-	-	13	TRBV7-2	TGTGCCAGCAGCCTGATTGAGCACAATGAGCAGTTCTTC	CASSLIEHNEQFF
TRBJ1-3	TRBD1	-	16	TRBV11-2	TGTGCCAGCAGCGTACAGGGGGTTTTATCTGGAAACACCATATATTTT	CASSVQGVLSGNTIYF
TRBJ2-5	-	-	16	TRBV4-1	TGCGCCAGCAGCCAAGATTGGCGGGGGCGCCAAGAGACCCAGTACTTC	CASSQDWRGRQETQYF
TRBJ2-7	TRBD2	-	14	TRBV7-9	TGTGCCAGCAGCACTAGCGGGGAGACCTACGAGCAGTACTTC	CASSTSGETYEQYF
TRBJ1-1	-	-	16	TRBV6-2/TRBV6-3	TGTGCCAGCAGTTCCGATAGATTGGGCAAGTCACCTGAAGCTTTCTTT	CASSSDRLGKSPEAFF
TRBJ1-3	TRBD1	-	18	TRBV7-9	TGTGCCAGCAGCTCCCCCTCTCCGGGACAGGGGCCTGGAAACACCATATATTTT	CASSSPSPGQGPGNTIYF
TRBJ2-3	TRBD2	-	15	TRBV30	TGTGCCTGGAAAAAACTAGCGGGGGGGCCAAATACGCAGTATTTT	CAWKKLAGGPNTQYF
TRBJ2-5	-	-	13	TRBV5-4	TGTGCCAGCAGCAGGACAGCCCAAGAGACCCAGTACTTC	CASSRTAQETQYF
TRBJ2-5	TRBD2	-	12	TRBV7-6	TGTGCCAGCAGCTGGGAGGGCGAGACCCAGTACTTC	CASSWEGETQYF
TRBJ2-7	-	-	15	TRBV19	TGTGCCAGTAGTAGGGGGCACCATTCGTTCTACGAGCAGTACTTC	CASSRGHHSFYEQYF